The 5 T cell receptor beta chains below all came from one sample that was sequenced in a study of cytomegalovirus exposure and HLA in healthy donors. Vbeta (60) and Jbeta (13) primers were used in the PCR. TCRdb's table, derived via immunoSEQ multiplex PCR, lists solely in-frame clones and lacks some. The ten most abundant clones cover 5% to 5.5% of a sample with around 60,000 clones. Sample: PBMCs. The origin of the receptors is a man under 40 in good health and CMV-seropositive.

V gene TRBV19 combines with J gene TRBJ2-7; maybe TRBD2 (6 bases). The CDR3 runs to 16 residues. Germline V gene data show CDR1 as LNHDA and CDR2 as SQIVND (reference sequence). Trimming cost V 5 bases and J 7 bases, with 24 bases left between them. Here the CDR3 DNA reads TGTGCCAGTAGTCGGAGGGTAGGGAACCCCTCTGCGGAGCAGTACTTC. Protein: CASSRRVGNPSAEQYF. Together with reference TRBV19 and TRBJ2-7, the CDR3 gives the full variable domain: DGGITQSPKYLFRKEGQNVTLSCEQNLNHDAMYWYRQDPGQGLRLIYYSQIVNDFQKGDIAEGYSVSREKKESFPLTVTSAQKNPTAFYLCASSRRVGNPSAEQYFGPGTRLTVT.

V is TRBV6-1 and J is TRBJ2-3, with a possible D match to TRBD1 (5 bases). Germline CDR1 and CDR2: MNHNS and SASEGT. Trimming removed 2 bases from V and 3 bases from J, with 9 bases in between. The CDR3 extends over 14 amino acids. The CDR3 region is CASSEKGATDTQYF. The CDR3 DNA reads as TGTGCCAGCAGTGAAAAAGGGGCAACAGATACGCAGTATTTT.

This sequence joins TRBV29-1 and TRBJ1-2; D is unresolved. Germline CDR1 SQVTM, CDR2 ANQGSEA. Between the trimmed V and J ends, which lost 4 bases and 8 bases, there was a span of 14 bases. The CDR3 contains 12 residues. This CDR3 is CSVVEGADGYTF. The CDR3 nucleotides are TGCAGCGTTGTGGAGGGTGCGGACGGCTACACCTTC.

The chain couples TRBV5-1 to TRBJ1-1, with 8 nucleotides matching TRBD1. Trimming cost V 3 bases and J 4 bases; bases outside gene matches: 5. The CDR3 is 14 amino acids. Germline CDR1 and CDR2: SGHRS and YFSETQ. CDR3 loop: CASSSQQGGTEAFF. The DNA of the CDR3 is TGCGCCAGCAGCTCCCAACAGGGGGGCACTGAAGCTTTCTTT.

This sequence joins TRBV30 and TRBJ2-1, with a possible D match to TRBD1 (5 bases). Trimming took off 2 bases at V and 3 bases at J, with 14 bases between the two ends. CDR3 length: 15 residues. In germline, CDR1 is GTSNPN, CDR2 SVGIG (reference sequence). In DNA form, the CDR3 reads TGTGCCTGGAGTACTCAGGGCTACGGCTACAATGAGCAGTTCTTC. As protein: CAWSTQGYGYNEQFF.